Sequencing of this TCR beta chain was carried out in a study of brain T cells in children with intractable seizures. Libraries were prepared by immunoSEQ multiplex PCR; TCRdb keeps only in-frame clonotypes and omits some of them. The sample lists 50,000 to 80,000 clones; 90% to 96% were seen once. This CDR3 region has 18 residues. Germline lookup yields CDR1 SGHAT and CDR2 FQNNGV. V lost 1 base, J lost 5 bases, and 14 bases stayed unmatched. The clonotype was recovered from a boy younger than two with focal cortical dysplasia and intractable seizures. The chain is built from TRBV11-2 and TRBJ2-5; 9 bases agree with TRBD2. The material was peripheral blood, obtained at surgery. The CDR3 nucleotides are TGTGCCAGCAGCTTAGGTAGCGGGGGACCCTCCGTAAAGGAGACCCAGTACTTC. Residues: CASSLGSGGPSVKETQYF.